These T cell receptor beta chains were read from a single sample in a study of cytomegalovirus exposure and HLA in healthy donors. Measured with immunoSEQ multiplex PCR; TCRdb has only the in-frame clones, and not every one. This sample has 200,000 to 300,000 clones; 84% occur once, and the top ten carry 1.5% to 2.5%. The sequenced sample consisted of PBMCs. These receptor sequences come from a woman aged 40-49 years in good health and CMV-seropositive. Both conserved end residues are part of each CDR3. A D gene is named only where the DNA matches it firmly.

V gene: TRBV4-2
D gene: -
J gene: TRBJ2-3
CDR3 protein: CASSRPLSGGSTDTQYF

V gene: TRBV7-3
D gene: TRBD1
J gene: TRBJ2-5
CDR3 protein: CASSAGGRRQETQYF

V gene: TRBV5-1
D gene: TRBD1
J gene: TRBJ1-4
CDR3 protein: CASSSGPTGGAEKLFF

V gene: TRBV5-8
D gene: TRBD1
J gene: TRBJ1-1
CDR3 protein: CASRDRDRVVFF

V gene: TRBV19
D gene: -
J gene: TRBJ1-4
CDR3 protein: CASRPTSSNEKLFF

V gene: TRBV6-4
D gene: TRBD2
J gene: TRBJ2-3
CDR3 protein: CASSDSGRATDTQYF

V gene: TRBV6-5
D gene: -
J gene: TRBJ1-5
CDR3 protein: CASSAGAVQPQHF

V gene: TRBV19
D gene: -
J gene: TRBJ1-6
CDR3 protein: CASSISSGGTGNSPLHF

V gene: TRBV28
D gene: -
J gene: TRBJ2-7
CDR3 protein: CASSLYSTSYEQYF

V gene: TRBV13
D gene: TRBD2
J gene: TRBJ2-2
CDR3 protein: CASSLFGTSDPGELFF

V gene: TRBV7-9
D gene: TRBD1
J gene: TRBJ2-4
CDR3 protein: CSSSSPGQLAKNIQYF

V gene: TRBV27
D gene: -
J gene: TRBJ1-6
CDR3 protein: CASSPGIPPLHF

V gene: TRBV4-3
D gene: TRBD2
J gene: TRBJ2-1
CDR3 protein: CASSQGLAGGYNEQFF

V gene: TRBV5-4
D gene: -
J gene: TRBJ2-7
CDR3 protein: CASSLDVGRAYEQYF

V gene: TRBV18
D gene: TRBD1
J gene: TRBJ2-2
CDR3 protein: CASSPLQGATGELFF

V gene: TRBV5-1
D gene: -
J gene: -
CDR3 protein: CASSTSSSSYEQYF

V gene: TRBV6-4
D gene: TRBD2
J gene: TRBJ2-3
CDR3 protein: CAIRSSGSWADTQYF

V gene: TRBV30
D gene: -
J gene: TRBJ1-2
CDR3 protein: CAWSVGAPGYGYTF

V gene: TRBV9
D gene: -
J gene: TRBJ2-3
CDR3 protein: CASSPRTSSFDTQYF

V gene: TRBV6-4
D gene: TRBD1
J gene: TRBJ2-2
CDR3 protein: CASSDAPLVRTGGTGELFF

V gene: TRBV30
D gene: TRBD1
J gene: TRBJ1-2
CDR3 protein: CAWSPNRGLVGYTF

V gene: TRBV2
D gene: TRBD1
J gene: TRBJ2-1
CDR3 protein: CASSEDLGTGMQFF

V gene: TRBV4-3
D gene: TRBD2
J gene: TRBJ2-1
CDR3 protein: CASSQDPLSSGPYNEQFF

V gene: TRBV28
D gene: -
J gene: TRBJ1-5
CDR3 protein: CASRESTGTQPQHF

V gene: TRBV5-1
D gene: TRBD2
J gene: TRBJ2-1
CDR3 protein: CASSPALAGGGNEQFF

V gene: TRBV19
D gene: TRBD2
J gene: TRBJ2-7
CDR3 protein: CASSIPSGSSYEQYF

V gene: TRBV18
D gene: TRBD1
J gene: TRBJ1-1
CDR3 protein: CASSRDRDMNTEAFF

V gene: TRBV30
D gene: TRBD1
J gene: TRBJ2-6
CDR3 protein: CAWSGQGAIGSGANVLTF

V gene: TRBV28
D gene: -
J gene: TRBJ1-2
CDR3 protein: CASSLQGWFGYTF

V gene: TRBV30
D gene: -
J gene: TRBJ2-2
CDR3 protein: CAWEQGNTGELFF

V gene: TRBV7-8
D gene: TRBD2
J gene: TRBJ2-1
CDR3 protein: CASSRMGAGVGSDEQFF

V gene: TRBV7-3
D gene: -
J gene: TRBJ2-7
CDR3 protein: CASSLAEDVSYEQYF

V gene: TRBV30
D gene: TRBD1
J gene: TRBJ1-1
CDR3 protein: CAWDRVRNTEAFF

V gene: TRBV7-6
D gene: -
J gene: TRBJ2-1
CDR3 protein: CASSDRDNYNEQFF

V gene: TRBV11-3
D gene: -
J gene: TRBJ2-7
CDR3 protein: CASSLQGWQYF

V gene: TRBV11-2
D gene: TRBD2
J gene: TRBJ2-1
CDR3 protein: CASSLEGGRAYNEQFF

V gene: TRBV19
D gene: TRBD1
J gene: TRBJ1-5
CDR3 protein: CASRPGQGRNQPQHF

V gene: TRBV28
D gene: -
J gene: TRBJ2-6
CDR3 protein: CASSDPRGIPGANVLTF

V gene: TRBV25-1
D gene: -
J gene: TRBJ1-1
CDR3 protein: CASSVSGNTEAFF

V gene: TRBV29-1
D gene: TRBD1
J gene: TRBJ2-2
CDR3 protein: CSVLPGTGTGELFF

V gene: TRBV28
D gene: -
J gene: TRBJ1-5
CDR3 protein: CASSLNREWGNQPQHF

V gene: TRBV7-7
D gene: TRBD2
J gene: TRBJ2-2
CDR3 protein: CASSFGLAGVPDTGELFF

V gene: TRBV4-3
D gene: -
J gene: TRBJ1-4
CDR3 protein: CASSQDTATRGEKLFF

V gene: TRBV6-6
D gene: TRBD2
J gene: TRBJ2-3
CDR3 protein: CASSYFLAGGGDTQYF

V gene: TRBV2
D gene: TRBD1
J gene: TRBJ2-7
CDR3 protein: CASDRGSYEQYF

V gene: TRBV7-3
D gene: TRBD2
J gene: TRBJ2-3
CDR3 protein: CASSLLGGTDTQYF

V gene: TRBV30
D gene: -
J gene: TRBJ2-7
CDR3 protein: CAWSQALGEQYF

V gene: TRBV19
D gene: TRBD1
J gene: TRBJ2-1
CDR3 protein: CASSNFIGTGASNEQFF

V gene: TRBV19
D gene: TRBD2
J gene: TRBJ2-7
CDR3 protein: CASSLRAGESYEQYF

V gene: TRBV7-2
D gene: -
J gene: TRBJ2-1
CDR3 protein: CASSNYQGNEQFF